This section outlines one T cell receptor beta chain sequence together with its context. Its antigen is as yet unknown. Via MiXCR, TCRdb re-called the 5' RACE reads, giving one row per CDR3 protein. The sample lists roughly 46,000 distinct CDR3 sequences, 28% occurring once. Study-level points and caveats: Greatest tumor Treg TCR overlap was with tumor naive CD4+ cells. In terms of TCR gene usage, tumor memory CD4+ T cells clustered together with blood and lymph node memory CD4+ cells, as well as with lymph node naive CD4+ cells.

The germline V gene has CDR1 SEHNR and CDR2 FQNEAQ (reference sequence). CDR3 length: 17 residues. The V gene end was trimmed by 3 bases and the J gene end by 8 bases; junction bases not matched to a gene: 11. Material for sequencing was naive CD4+ T cells sorted from blood. Subset denoted: naive CD4+ T cells, CD4+CD45RA+CD25-. The TCR sequence derives from a female donor with breast cancer. The J gene is TRBJ2-1, the V gene TRBV7-9, with 12 bases lining up with TRBD2. The CDR3 DNA sequence: TGTGCCAGCAGCTTGACTAGCGGGGGCCCGATAGGAGATGAGCAGTTCTTC. Protein: CASSLTSGGPIGDEQFF.